The 2 T cell receptor beta chains below were found in one sample sequenced in a study of vaccination effects on CD4 cells after COVID-19 (dated by TCRdb to between 2021 and 2024). The antigens for these receptors are not known. Library creation used the immunoSEQ multiplex PCR assay. TCRdb stores this immuneACCESS table with in-frame sequences only. Part of the clones is absent; in the studies checked, under half of the shortfall reflects unresolved V genes, and no reason is known for the rest. This sample lists 42,000 or so clones; approximately 72% were detected once. The ten largest account for under 10% of the sample. After 10 to 11 days of culture, CD4+ T cells were isolated with the EasySep CD4+ T cell isolation kit. Each participant got two doses of an mRNA SARS-CoV-2 vaccine, either BNT162b2 or mRNA-1273. The sample was CD4+ T cells from PBMCs cultured without peptide, taken after COVID-19 vaccination. Receptor source: a human donor who received a COVID-19 vaccine.

The chain joins TRBV6-5 to TRBJ1-2, with 11 bases fitting TRBD1. The CDR3 is made up of 14 amino acids. Germline lookup yields CDR1 MNHEY and CDR2 SVGAGI. V lost 6 bases and J lost 4; bases outside the gene matches: 4. CDR3 protein: CASRVGQGVYGYTF. Here the CDR3 DNA reads TGTGCCAGCAGGGTGGGACAGGGGGTCTATGGCTACACCTTC.

The genes are TRBV5-4 and TRBJ1-3; weak D call: TRBD1 (5 bases). The germline V gene has CDR1 SGHNT and CDR2 YYREEE (reference sequence). V was cut by 0 bases and J by 3 bases, with 10 bases left in between. CDR3 length: 15 residues. The CDR3 sequence: CASSLEGARGNTIYF. CDR3 sequence (DNA): TGTGCCAGCAGCTTGGAAGGGGCTCGTGGAAACACCATATATTTT.